This TCR beta chain was sequenced for a study of T cells after posttransplantation cyclophosphamide. Busulfan-fludarabine conditioning, marrow transplant, and cyclophosphamide on days +3 and +4 were administered. Germline V gene sequence: CDR1 SNHLY, CDR2 FYNNEI. Unmatched junction bases numbered 18, after V lost 8 bases and J lost 4 bases. The CDR3 spans 17 residues. As regards this clone: Its antigen is as yet unknown.

Only in-frame clones appear in the TCRdb table, and some are missing; sequencing was by immunoSEQ multiplex PCR. The data show tens of thousands of clones, with roughly 73% seen just once and roughly 8.7% held by the top ten. Overall study results and limits: Donor-recipient repertoire similarity was low at 1-2 months, rising over year one.

The clonotype comes from a female patient between 40 and 50 years old who received an allogeneic stem cell transplant from a related donor, was CMV-positive, and had no GVHD. Some T cells could come from the graft donor. This sample comprised CD4+ T cells sorted from blood, obtained around 2,000 days after a stem cell transplant with posttransplant cyclophosphamide. The V and J genes are TRBV2 and TRBJ2-7; 9 bases fit TRBD1. As DNA, the CDR3 is TGTGCCAGCTCCCCAAATAAGCTTGGGACAGGGAGTTACGAGCAGTACTTC. The encoded protein is CASSPNKLGTGSYEQYF.